The rows below give T cell receptor beta chains drawn from one sample of a study of T cell changes during pregnancy in multiple sclerosis. Produced via immunoSEQ multiplex PCR; TCRdb's table is partial and in-frame only. The sample has about 13,000 clones, almost 90% seen once. The sample in question was CD8+ T cells from peripheral blood mononuclear cells, obtained after pregnancy. These TCRs come from a female donor in good health, enrolled as a control in a pregnancy study. Both conserved end residues are part of each CDR3. The D gene is left open where the match is weak. The listing skips clone size in some rows; elsewhere it reads once, few, many or a size class.

>TRBV7-9|TRBJ2-7|-|-
TGTGCCAGCAGCTTAGTGGGAAGCGGTTCCTTCTACGAGCAGTACTTC
CASSLVGSGSFYEQYF
>TRBV29-1|TRBJ2-5|once|TRBD2
TGCAGCGTTGTGAGCGGGGGAGGAGAGACCCAGTACTTC
CSVVSGGGETQYF
>TRBV6-1|TRBJ1-1|-|TRBD1
TGTGCCAGCAGTGAAGCCGGAGCAGGGGGCACTGAAGCTTTCTTT
CASSEAGAGGTEAFF
>TRBV4-2|TRBJ2-7|-|TRBD2
TGTGCCAGCAGCCAAGGTAAAGCGGGAGCCCACGAGCAGTACTTC
CASSQGKAGAHEQYF
>TRBV5-6|TRBJ1-3|-|-
TGTGCCAGCAGCGAAACTACAGGGCCTGGAAACACCATATATTTT
CASSETTGPGNTIYF
>TRBV30|TRBJ1-1|-|-
TGTGCCTGGAGCGAAGTGACAGAGAACACTGAAGCTTTCTTT
CAWSEVTENTEAFF
>TRBV7-9|TRBJ1-1|-|-
TGTGCCAGCAGCTCCTTCGGGGGAGGGATGAACACTGAAGCTTTCTTT
CASSSFGGGMNTEAFF
>TRBV4-3|TRBJ2-7|-|-
TGCGCCAGCAGCCAAGTTTACGGGAGCGCGATTTACGAGCAGTACTTC
CASSQVYGSAIYEQYF
>TRBV5-6|TRBJ2-2|-|TRBD1
TGTGCCAGCAGCTTACAGGGGCAAAACACCGGGGAGCTGTTTTTT
CASSLQGQNTGELFF
>TRBV5-1|TRBJ1-6|few|TRBD1
TGCGCCAGCAGCTCGACACCAGACAGGGGAAATTCACCCCTCCACTTT
CASSSTPDRGNSPLHF
>TRBV11-2|TRBJ2-1|-|-
TGTGCCAGCAGCTTAGCTAGTTCCCCCTACAATGAGCAGTTCTTC
CASSLASSPYNEQFF
>TRBV7-9|TRBJ2-7|medium-sized|TRBD1
TGTGCCAGCAGCCAGGGACAGGTTACCTACGAGCAGTACTTC
CASSQGQVTYEQYF
>TRBV28|TRBJ2-1|-|TRBD2
TGTGCCAGCAGGGCGGCGGGACTAGCGGGAAGCAATGAGCAGTTCTTC
CASRAAGLAGSNEQFF
>TRBV4-3|TRBJ2-3|once|TRBD2
TGCGCCAGCAGCCAAGATCGGACTCTAGCGGAGGCCTACTTCACAGATACGCAGTATTTT
CASSQDRTLAEAYFTDTQYF
>TRBV27|TRBJ2-2|-|-
TGTGCCAGCAGTTCGACACACACCGGGGAGCTGTTTTTT
CASSSTHTGELFF
>TRBV7-3|TRBJ2-2|once|TRBD1
TGTGCCAGCAGCCCGAGGGGGCACGATAACACCGGGGAGCTGTTTTTT
CASSPRGHDNTGELFF
>TRBV6-1|TRBJ2-3|once|-
TGTGCCAGCAGTGGGGTTGCGGGCACAGATACGCAGTATTTT
CASSGVAGTDTQYF
>TRBV7-9|TRBJ2-2|-|-
TGTGCCAGCCTCGGGTCGACGAACACCGGGGAGCTGTTTTTT
CASLGSTNTGELFF
>TRBV6-1|TRBJ1-1|-|TRBD1
TGTGCCAGCAGTGGGACAGGGCTGGAAGCTTTCTTT
CASSGTGLEAFF
>TRBV23-1|TRBJ2-3|-|TRBD1
TGCGCCAGCAGTCCTAAGACAGGGGGGAGTGGAGATACGCAGTATTTT
CASSPKTGGSGDTQYF
>TRBV7-3|TRBJ2-1|once|TRBD1
TGTGCCAGCAGCTTAGGAGGGACAGGGAGCAATGAGCAGTTCTTC
CASSLGGTGSNEQFF
>TRBV30|TRBJ2-5|-|TRBD2
TGTGCCTACCTGCCGGGACTAGCGGGAGAGTTGGAGACCCAGTACTTC
CAYLPGLAGELETQYF
>TRBV11-3|TRBJ2-2|-|TRBD1
TGTGCCAGCAGCTACGGGACAGGGGTGTTTGGCGGGGAGCTGTTTTTT
CASSYGTGVFGGELFF
>TRBV7-8|TRBJ2-7|medium-sized|TRBD2
TGTGCCAGCAGCACTAGACTAGCGGGAGAGAGCGAGCAGTACTTC
CASSTRLAGESEQYF
>TRBV30|TRBJ1-1|-|-
TGTGCCTGGAGCGTAGGGGGGAACACTGAAGCTTTCTTT
CAWSVGGNTEAFF
>TRBV28|TRBJ2-6|-|TRBD1
TGTGCCAGCAGTTTATGGGACAGGGAAAACTCTGGGGCCAACGTCCTGACTTTC
CASSLWDRENSGANVLTF
>TRBV10-3|TRBJ2-5|once|TRBD1
TGTGCCATCAGTGACCCCGGGACAGGGGGCTTCACGGAGACCCAGTACTTC
CAISDPGTGGFTETQYF
>TRBV7-9|TRBJ1-4|-|TRBD1
TGTGCCAGCAGCTGGGACAGGGAACATGAAAAACTGTTTTTT
CASSWDREHEKLFF
>TRBV28|TRBJ1-2|-|TRBD1
TGTGCCAGCAGTTACCGGGACAGGGGGCTTGATGGCTACACCTTC
CASSYRDRGLDGYTF
>TRBV27|TRBJ2-7|-|-
TGTGCCAGCAGACCTACAGGGCCGCCCTCCTACGAGCAGTACTTC
CASRPTGPPSYEQYF
>TRBV7-6|TRBJ1-5|-|-
TGTGCCAGCAGCTTAGCAGGGGGAGGGGATCAGCCCCAGCATTTT
CASSLAGGGDQPQHF
>TRBV7-6|TRBJ2-1|-|TRBD1
TGTGCCAGCAGCTTACGGACAGGGGGCTTGGATGAGCAGTTCTTC
CASSLRTGGLDEQFF
>TRBV29-1|TRBJ1-2|-|TRBD1
TGCAGCGTTGGGGACAGGGAGGGAAACTATGGCTACACCTTC
CSVGDREGNYGYTF
>TRBV28|TRBJ1-5|-|-
TGTGCCAGCAGTTTAGACGGGAATCAGCCCCAGCATTTT
CASSLDGNQPQHF
>TRBV27|TRBJ2-1|-|TRBD2
TGTGCCAGCAGGCTACTAGCGGGAGGGATAGATGAGCAGTTCTTC
CASRLLAGGIDEQFF
>TRBV6-4|TRBJ2-3|-|-
TGTGCCAGCAGTGCTAGCGGCACAGATACGCAGTATTTT
CASSASGTDTQYF
>TRBV5-8|TRBJ1-5|-|TRBD1
TGTGCCAGCAGCCTCCGACAGGGGCCGAGGCCCCAGCATTTT
CASSLRQGPRPQHF
>TRBV19|TRBJ2-5|-|-
TGTGCCAGTAGCAGGGACCAGGGGGAGACCCAGTACTTC
CASSRDQGETQYF
>TRBV6-1|TRBJ1-2|-|-
TGTGCCAGCAGTGAAGCCTCAGGCAGACGGTTCTATGGCTACACCTTC
CASSEASGRRFYGYTF
>TRBV7-9|TRBJ1-5|-|TRBD1
TGTGCCAGCAGCTCAAGGGAACAGGGGGAAGGAGGGCATCAGCCCCAGCATTTT
CASSSREQGEGGHQPQHF
>TRBV11-2|TRBJ2-7|-|TRBD2
TGTGCCAGCAGCCCCCTGGGAGGGTGGGCGGCCTACGAGCAGTACTTC
CASSPLGGWAAYEQYF
>TRBV7-6|TRBJ2-7|-|TRBD2
TGTGCCAGCAGCTCCACACTCCCCAGCAGCGGGAGTCAGTACGAGCAGTACTTC
CASSSTLPSSGSQYEQYF
>TRBV28|TRBJ2-3|-|-
TGTGCCAGCAGTTTAGCGGGGATCGGAGATACGCAGTATTTT
CASSLAGIGDTQYF
>TRBV7-6|TRBJ2-7|-|TRBD1
TGTGCCAGCACCCAACAGGGGCACTACGAGCAGTACTTC
CASTQQGHYEQYF
>TRBV28|TRBJ1-4|-|-
TGTGCCAGTTATTCGGGTGAAAAACTGTTTTTT
CASYSGEKLFF
>TRBV5-6|TRBJ1-4|-|-
TGTGCCAGCAGCTTGGTTGGCAGGGGTGGTGAAAAACTGTTTTTT
CASSLVGRGGEKLFF
>TRBV19|TRBJ1-1|-|TRBD1
TGTGCCAGTAACTTGGGACAGCTAAACACTGAAGCTTTCTTT
CASNLGQLNTEAFF
>TRBV4-1|TRBJ2-1|-|-
TGCGCCAGCAGCTTCGAGCAAAGCTCCTACAATGAGCAGTTCTTC
CASSFEQSSYNEQFF
>TRBV7-2|TRBJ2-7|-|TRBD2
TGTGCCAGCAGCCCCGGACTAGCGGAGAGTAGGGAGCAGTACTTC
CASSPGLAESREQYF
>TRBV4-2|TRBJ2-5|-|TRBD2
TGTGCCAGCAGCCAAGAGCGGGGGGGCCAAGAGACCCAGTACTTC
CASSQERGGQETQYF
>TRBV28|TRBJ1-2|-|-
TGTGCCAGCAGTCCCGGGGGAGCGGACACCTTC
CASSPGGADTF
>TRBV14|TRBJ1-2|once|TRBD1
TGTGCCAGCAGCCGACAGGGGCTACCGCACTATGGCTACACCTTC
CASSRQGLPHYGYTF
>TRBV10-1|TRBJ1-1|once|-
TGCGCCAGCAGTGAGTTACAGGGTAGCACTGAAGCTTTCTTT
CASSELQGSTEAFF